This is a list of T cell receptor beta chains from one sample in a study of blood T cell repertoires in COVID-19. The protocol was immunoSEQ multiplex PCR, while the TCRdb copy is restricted to in-frame clones and leaves out a portion. The sample contains roughly 190,000 clones, 80% to 95% of which appear only once. Material: peripheral blood. Every receptor here comes from a man aged 50 to 60 with acute or convalescent COVID-19. Each CDR3 is given with its conserved first and last residue. The order of the fields is clone size, J gene, D gene, V gene, CDR3 protein, CDR3 DNA. D genes are given only for firm matches. Rows give clone size only sometimes, using once, few, many, or a class for an expanded clone.

abundance: .
j_gene: TRBJ2-3
d_gene: TRBD2
v_gene: TRBV27
CDR3aa: CASISLTSGNTDTQYF
CDR3nt: TGTGCCAGCATTTCCTTGACTAGCGGAAACACAGATACGCAGTATTTT

abundance: .
j_gene: TRBJ1-6
d_gene: .
v_gene: TRBV30
CDR3aa: CAWSVDRNYNSPLHF
CDR3nt: TGTGCCTGGAGTGTAGACAGAAACTATAATTCACCCCTCCACTTT

abundance: .
j_gene: TRBJ1-4
d_gene: TRBD1
v_gene: TRBV5-6
CDR3aa: CASSRQGLDEKLFF
CDR3nt: TGTGCCAGCAGCCGACAGGGATTGGATGAAAAACTGTTTTTT

abundance: .
j_gene: TRBJ2-5
d_gene: TRBD1
v_gene: TRBV5-1
CDR3aa: CASGHRGPQAQYF
CDR3nt: TGCGCCAGCGGCCACAGGGGCCCCCAGGCCCAGTACTTC

abundance: .
j_gene: TRBJ2-7
d_gene: TRBD1
v_gene: TRBV13
CDR3aa: CASSQQGYEQYF
CDR3nt: TGTGCCAGCAGCCAACAGGGGTACGAGCAGTACTTC

abundance: once
j_gene: TRBJ1-3
d_gene: .
v_gene: TRBV28
CDR3aa: CASSPPQGSGGNTIYF
CDR3nt: TGTGCCAGCAGTCCCCCCCAGGGCTCGGGTGGAAACACCATATATTTT

abundance: .
j_gene: TRBJ1-1
d_gene: TRBD1
v_gene: TRBV19
CDR3aa: CASSRTGLGNTEAFF
CDR3nt: TGTGCCAGTAGTAGGACAGGGCTGGGGAACACTGAAGCTTTCTTT

abundance: few
j_gene: TRBJ2-7
d_gene: TRBD1
v_gene: TRBV6-1
CDR3aa: CASSEEILGGHEQYF
CDR3nt: TGTGCCAGCAGTGAAGAGATCCTAGGGGGCCACGAGCAGTACTTC

abundance: .
j_gene: TRBJ2-3
d_gene: .
v_gene: TRBV7-2
CDR3aa: CASSLETGDTQYF
CDR3nt: TGTGCCAGCAGCTTAGAAACTGGAGATACGCAGTATTTT

abundance: once
j_gene: TRBJ2-7
d_gene: TRBD1
v_gene: TRBV27
CDR3aa: CASSLRTGGHEQYF
CDR3nt: TGTGCCAGCAGTTTGCGCACAGGGGGGCACGAGCAGTACTTC

abundance: .
j_gene: TRBJ2-5
d_gene: TRBD2
v_gene: TRBV6-2/TRBV6-3
CDR3aa: CASSYLTGPGTSRQETQYF
CDR3nt: TGTGCCAGCAGTTACCTGACAGGACCAGGGACTAGCAGACAAGAGACCCAGTACTTC

abundance: .
j_gene: TRBJ2-1
d_gene: .
v_gene: TRBV18
CDR3aa: CASSGTQGVYNEQFF
CDR3nt: TGTGCCAGCTCAGGGACACAAGGTGTCTACAATGAGCAGTTCTTC

abundance: .
j_gene: TRBJ1-2
d_gene: .
v_gene: TRBV5-1
CDR3aa: CASSPNGAENYGYTF
CDR3nt: TGCGCCAGCAGCCCCAATGGGGCGGAGAACTATGGCTACACCTTC

abundance: .
j_gene: TRBJ2-7
d_gene: .
v_gene: TRBV11-2
CDR3aa: CASSLLAHEQYF
CDR3nt: TGTGCCAGCAGCTTACTAGCTCACGAGCAGTACTTC